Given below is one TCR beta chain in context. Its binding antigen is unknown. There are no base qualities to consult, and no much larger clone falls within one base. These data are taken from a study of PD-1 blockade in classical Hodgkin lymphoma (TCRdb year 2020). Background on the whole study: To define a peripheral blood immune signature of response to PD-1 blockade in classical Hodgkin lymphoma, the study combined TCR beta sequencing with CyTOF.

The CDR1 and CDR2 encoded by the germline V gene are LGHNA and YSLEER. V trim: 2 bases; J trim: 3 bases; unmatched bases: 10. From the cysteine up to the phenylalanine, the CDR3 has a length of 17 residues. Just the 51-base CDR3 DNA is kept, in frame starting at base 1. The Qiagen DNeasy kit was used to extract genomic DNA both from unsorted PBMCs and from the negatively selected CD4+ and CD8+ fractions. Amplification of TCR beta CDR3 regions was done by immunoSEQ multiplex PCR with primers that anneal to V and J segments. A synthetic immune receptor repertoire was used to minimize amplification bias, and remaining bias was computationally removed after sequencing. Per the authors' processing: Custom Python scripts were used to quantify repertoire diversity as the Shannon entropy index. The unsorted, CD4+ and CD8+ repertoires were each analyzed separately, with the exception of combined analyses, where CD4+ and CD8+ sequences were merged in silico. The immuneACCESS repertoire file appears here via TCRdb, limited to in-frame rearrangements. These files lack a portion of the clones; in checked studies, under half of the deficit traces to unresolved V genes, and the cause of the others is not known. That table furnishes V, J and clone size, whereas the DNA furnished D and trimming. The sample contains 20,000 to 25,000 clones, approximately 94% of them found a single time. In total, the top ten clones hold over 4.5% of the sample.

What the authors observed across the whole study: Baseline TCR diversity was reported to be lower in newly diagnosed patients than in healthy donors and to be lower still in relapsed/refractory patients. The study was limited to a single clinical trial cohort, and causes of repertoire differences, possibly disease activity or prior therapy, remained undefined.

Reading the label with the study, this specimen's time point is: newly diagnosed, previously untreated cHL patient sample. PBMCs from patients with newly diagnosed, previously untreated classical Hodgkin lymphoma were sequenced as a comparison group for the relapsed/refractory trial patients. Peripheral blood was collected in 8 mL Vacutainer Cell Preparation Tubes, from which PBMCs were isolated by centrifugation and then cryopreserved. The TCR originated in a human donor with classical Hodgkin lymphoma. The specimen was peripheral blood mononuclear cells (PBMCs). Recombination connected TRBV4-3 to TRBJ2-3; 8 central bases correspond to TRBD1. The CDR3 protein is CASSQWAGGRTTDTQYF. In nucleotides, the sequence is TGCGCCAGCAGCCAATGGGCAGGGGGCCGGACGACAGATACGCAGTATTTT.